This TCR beta chain derives from a study of preoperative IRX-2 immunotherapy in early breast cancer. The CDR3 loop spans 15 amino acids. Trimming left V 0 bases short and J 2 bases short, with 10 bases between. Germline V lookup: CDR1 KGHSH, CDR2 LQKENI. As to treatment: preoperative locoregional IRX-2 cytokine immunotherapy. Patients received preoperative, locoregional IRX-2 cytokine immunotherapy in a phase Ib study. The table came from immunoSEQ multiplex PCR; TCRdb's copy has only in-frame clones and leaves some out. This sample has 35,000 to 45,000 clones, with roughly 82% found just once. The receptor comes from a human donor with breast cancer. V usage is TRBV18 and J usage is TRBJ1-2; D ambiguous. The source material was lymph node tissue, sampled after IRX-2 immunotherapy. The CDR3 DNA follows: TGTGCCAGCTCACCACCGAGGGTAGGCAACTATGGCTACACCTTC. Amino acid sequence: CASSPPRVGNYGYTF.